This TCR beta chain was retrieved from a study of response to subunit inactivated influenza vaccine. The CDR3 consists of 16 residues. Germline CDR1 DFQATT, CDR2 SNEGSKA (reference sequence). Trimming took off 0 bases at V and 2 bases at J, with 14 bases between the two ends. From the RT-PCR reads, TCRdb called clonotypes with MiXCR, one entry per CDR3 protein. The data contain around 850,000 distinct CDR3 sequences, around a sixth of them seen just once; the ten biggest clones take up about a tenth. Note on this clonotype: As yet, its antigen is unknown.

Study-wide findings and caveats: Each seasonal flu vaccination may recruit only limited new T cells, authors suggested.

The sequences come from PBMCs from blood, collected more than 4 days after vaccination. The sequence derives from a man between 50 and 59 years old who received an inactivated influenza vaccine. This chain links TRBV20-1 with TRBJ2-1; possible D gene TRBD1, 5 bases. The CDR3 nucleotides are TGCAGTGCTAGAGAGTCCAGCAGGGTTGCCTACAATGAGCAGTTCTTC. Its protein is CSARESSRVAYNEQFF.